This is a list of T cell receptor beta chains from one sample in a study of blood T cells in healthy people across ages. TCRdb redid the calling of the 5' RACE reads with MiXCR, one entry per CDR3 protein. The table includes 1.5 million to 2 million distinct CDR3 sequences, less than 50% detected once. The specimen was blood. The receptors derive from a woman in her 40s in good health. The CDR3 runs from the conserved cysteine through the conserved F or W. A D gene is named only where the DNA matches it firmly. Expanded clones are given a class, and other clones once, few, many or no size at all.

j_call,v_call,clone_size,d_call,cdr3_nt,cdr3_aa
TRBJ2-3,TRBV6-5,few,NA,TGTGCCAGCGCGTCAAGGGCAGGTCCCACAGATACGCAGTATTTT,CASASRAGPTDTQYF
TRBJ2-1,TRBV7-2,few,TRBD2,TGTGCCAGCAGCTTAGAGATAGCGGGGGGGAAGTTCTTC,CASSLEIAGGKFF
TRBJ2-3,TRBV24-1,NA,NA,TGTGCCACCAGTGATGATACCAGTAGTACGCAGTATTTT,CATSDDTSSTQYF
TRBJ2-7,TRBV20-1,NA,NA,TGCAGTGCTAGAGGGGTGTTAGGGTACGAGCAGTACTTC,CSARGVLGYEQYF
TRBJ2-5,TRBV15,NA,TRBD1,TGTGCCACCAGCAGAGGACAGGGGAATCTGGAGACCCAGTACTTC,CATSRGQGNLETQYF
TRBJ1-1,TRBV9,NA,TRBD1,TGTGCCAGCAGCGTAGCTACAGGGGTGACTGAAGCTTTCTTT,CASSVATGVTEAFF
TRBJ2-3,TRBV15,few,NA,TGTGCCACCAGCACTGGGTCGGGGGATACGCAGTATTTT,CATSTGSGDTQYF
TRBJ2-1,TRBV6-5,few,TRBD1,TGTGCCAGCAGTTTCCACCCCCGGGACAGGGATAAGAAAGCCTACAATGAGCAGTTCTTC,CASSFHPRDRDKKAYNEQFF
TRBJ2-7,TRBV28,NA,NA,TGTGCCAGCACCAGGACCCCCTTAAAGCAGTACTTC,CASTRTPLKQYF
TRBJ1-4,TRBV20-1,few,NA,TGCAGTGCTAGCCCCGGGGGGTCGTATGAAAAACTGTTTTTT,CSASPGGSYEKLFF
TRBJ2-5,TRBV24-1,few,TRBD1,TGTGCCACGGCAGGGGGCGAGGAGACCCAGTACTTC,CATAGGEETQYF
TRBJ1-2,TRBV15,NA,NA,TGTGCCACCAGCGCCGGGGGAGGAGAAACCTATGGCTACACCTTC,CATSAGGGETYGYTF
TRBJ2-1,TRBV29-1,NA,NA,TGCAGCGGCTTTAGTGGAAATGAGCAGTTCTTC,CSGFSGNEQFF
TRBJ2-3,TRBV25-1,few,NA,TGTGCCAGCAGTGATACGCAGGGATATGGCACAGATACGCAGTATTTT,CASSDTQGYGTDTQYF
TRBJ2-3,TRBV7-3,NA,TRBD2,TGTGCCAGCAGCACAAAGGGACTAGCGGGGGGCACAGATACGCAGTATTTT,CASSTKGLAGGTDTQYF
TRBJ2-3,TRBV29-1,few,TRBD1,TGCAGCGACGGACAGGGACAAGATACGCAGTATTTT,CSDGQGQDTQYF
TRBJ2-1,TRBV20-1,NA,NA,TGCAGTGCACGGACGGACACCGGCAATGAGCAGTTCTTC,CSARTDTGNEQFF
TRBJ1-5,TRBV7-9,NA,NA,TGTGCCAGCAGCTCAACAGGGATTGGACAGCCCCAGCATTTT,CASSSTGIGQPQHF
TRBJ2-3,TRBV4-3,few,NA,TGCGCCAGCAGCCCCTCCCTAGGCAGCGCATTTGATACGCAGTATTTT,CASSPSLGSAFDTQYF
TRBJ1-5,TRBV7-2,NA,NA,TGTGCCAGTGATGTGGGGTTAGCCAATCAGCCCCAGCATTTT,CASDVGLANQPQHF
TRBJ2-5,TRBV7-2,NA,TRBD1,TGTGCCAGCAGCTTCTATATAGGGACAGGGGAGACCCAGTACTTC,CASSFYIGTGETQYF
TRBJ1-2,TRBV12-3/TRBV12-4,NA,NA,TGTGCCAGCAGTTTGGAACACCCCTATGGCTACACCTTC,CASSLEHPYGYTF
TRBJ2-5,TRBV27,few,TRBD2,TGTGCCAGCAGTTCACCGGGGGAGGGGGAGACCCAGTACTTC,CASSSPGEGETQYF
TRBJ2-7,TRBV10-3,few,TRBD1,TGTGCCACCAACGACAGGGGATTAGGATACGAGCAGTACTTC,CATNDRGLGYEQYF
TRBJ2-3,TRBV7-2,NA,NA,TGTGCCAGCAGCTTAGATTTCTGGGATACGCAGTATTTT,CASSLDFWDTQYF
TRBJ2-7,TRBV4-3,few,TRBD1,TGCGCCAGCAGCCAAGAGGGGACAGAAAGCTACGAGCAGTACTTC,CASSQEGTESYEQYF
TRBJ2-7,TRBV4-3,NA,NA,TGCGCCAGCAGCCAAGTTAGTGGGCCGCTGACCTACGAGCAGTACTTC,CASSQVSGPLTYEQYF
TRBJ2-5,TRBV28,NA,NA,TGTGCCAGCAGCACCCCCATCTCGCGGGAGACCCAGTACTTC,CASSTPISRETQYF